This T cell receptor (beta chain) was captured by sequencing in a study of control samples from healthy donors and cancer patients (dated by TCRdb to about 2020). Trimming removed 5 bases from V and 5 bases from J; the gene matches leave 11 bases unexplained. CDR1 and CDR2 were assigned from the germline V gene as SGHTA and FQGNSA. Counted from cysteine to phenylalanine, this CDR3 has 16 amino acids. Only the CDR3 DNA stays, 48 bases, in frame from base 1. Remarks on this clone: Its cognate antigen has yet to be identified. Base qualities were left out, and no much larger clone turns up one base away.

Libraries came from the immunoSEQ multiplex PCR assay. TCRdb mirrors the immuneACCESS table, restricted to in-frame sequences. Some clones are absent from its copies; in checked studies, under half trace to an unresolved V gene, and the reason for the others is unknown. The sample table records 95,000 to 150,000 clones; 91% of these occur just once. The ten largest make up 7.8% of the sample. The receptor comes from a woman younger than 35 in good health. Recombination joined TRBV7-2 with TRBJ1-2, and TRBD1 aligns with 10 junction nucleotides. Sequencing input: blood. The nucleotides read TGTGCCAGCAGCGAACTGGGGACAGGGGCGAGGTATGGCTACACCTTC. Protein translation: CASSELGTGARYGYTF.